This entry concerns a single T cell receptor beta chain. Its target is unknown. This sample is drawn from a study of T cell responses to AZD1222 COVID-19 vaccine. General observations from the study: Clonal diversity was possibly underestimated, and white British individuals and females predominated among donors. Only 5 or 6 AZD1222 recipients were seropositive at baseline.

Sequencing was performed with immunoSEQ multiplex PCR; in TCRdb, only in-frame clones are kept and a portion is missing. The sample lists fewer than 90,000 clones; approximately 86% were seen once. Pooling was applied to second doses at about 4 or about 12 weeks. The CDR3 is 16 residues long. The V gene lost 6 bases and the J gene lost 2 bases, with 17 bases spanning the gap. Germline V gene data show CDR1 as MNHEY and CDR2 as SMNVEV (reference sequence). The material was peripheral blood, obtained 28 days after the second AZD1222 dose. This rearrangement joins TRBV27 to TRBJ1-5; the D gene is possibly TRBD1 (6 bases). The clonotype was recovered from an adult who received the AZD1222 COVID-19 vaccine. The CDR3 sequence is CASSSRGAPGNQPQHF. The CDR3 DNA follows: TGTGCCAGCAGCTCCCGGGGGGCGCCGGGCAATCAGCCCCAGCATTTT.